Below, 23 T cell receptor beta chains from the same sample are listed, as sequenced in a study of T cell responses to AZD1222 COVID-19 vaccine. Assay used: immunoSEQ multiplex PCR; TCRdb lists only in-frame clones, some missing. The sample records roughly 120,000 clones, 75% to 90% being singletons. The starting material was peripheral blood, obtained 28 days after the second AZD1222 dose. These receptors came from an adult who received the AZD1222 COVID-19 vaccine.

This sequence joins TRBV5-1 and TRBJ2-1, with a tentative D call TRBD2 (6 bases). In germline, CDR1 is SGHRS, CDR2 YFSETQ. With 0 bases removed from V and 7 bases from J, the gap between germline ends came to 11 bases. This CDR3 has 14 amino acids. The CDR3 sequence is CASSLVAGTNEQFF. In DNA form, the CDR3 reads TGCGCCAGCAGCTTGGTTGCGGGGACGAATGAGCAGTTCTTC.

The rearrangement joins TRBV11-2 to TRBJ2-1, with D unresolved. Germline-derived CDR1 and CDR2 are SGHAT and FQNNGV. Trimming cost V 1 base and J 6 bases, with 7 bases left between them. The CDR3 covers 13 residues. The CDR3 nucleotides read TGTGCCAGCAGCTTAGGGCAGACCAATGAGCAGTTCTTC. It translates to CASSLGQTNEQFF.

For this clone: Distinct nucleotide sequences in the sample also encode this CDR3. The chain combines TRBV19 with TRBJ1-5; D possibly corresponds to TRBD1 (5 bases). This CDR3 is 13 amino acids long. The germline V gene encodes CDR1 LNHDA and CDR2 SQIVND (reference sequence). Trimming took off 2 bases at V and 5 bases at J, with 7 bases between the two ends. CDR3 residues: CASSIQGDQPQHF. The CDR3 DNA reads TGTGCCAGTAGTATACAGGGCGATCAGCCCCAGCATTTT.

The chain uses TRBV7-8 and TRBJ2-2; possibly TRBD1 for D (6 bases). Trimming took off 1 base at V and 3 bases at J, with 9 bases between the two ends. CDR3 length equals 15 residues. Germline V gives CDR1 SGHVS, CDR2 FQNEAQ. The chain's CDR3 is CASSLDRADTGELFF. DNA for the CDR3: TGTGCCAGCAGCTTAGACAGGGCGGACACCGGGGAGCTGTTTTTT. Full variable domain (missing parts from reference TRBV7-8 and TRBJ2-2): GAGVSQSPRYKVAKRGQDVALRCDPISGHVSLFWYQQALGQGPEFLTYFQNEAQLDKSGLPSDRFFAERPEGSVSTLKIQRTQQEDSAVYLCASSLDRADTGELFFGEGSRLTVL.

In DNA form, the CDR3 reads TGTGCCAGCAGCCAAGGGACAGGGGACAATGAAAAACTGTTTTTT. Amino acids: CASSQGTGDNEKLFF. This chain connects TRBV7-9 to TRBJ1-4, with 10 bases identical to TRBD1. The CDR3 consists of 15 residues. Germline assignment: CDR1 SEHNR and CDR2 FQNEAQ (reference sequence). The trim removed 5 bases at V and 5 bases at J, leaving 5 bases unmatched.

This clone was seen more than once but under ten times. The chain is built from TRBV21-1 and TRBJ1-1. TRBV21-1 is labeled a pseudogene. The CDR3 runs to 14 residues. This CDR3 is CASSKRAANTEAFF. Here the CDR3 DNA reads TGTGCCAGCAGCAAGCGGGCAGCGAACACTGAAGCTTTCTTT.

The chain carries TRBV7-2 and TRBJ1-4; D remains ambiguous. From germline, CDR1 is SGHTA and CDR2 FQGNSA. The CDR3 sequence is 13 residues long. Trimming removed 5 bases from V and 10 bases from J, with 14 bases in between. CDR3 residues: CASSAGPVGKLFF. CDR3 coding DNA: TGTGCCAGCAGCGCGGGCCCCGTGGGAAAACTGTTTTTT. Supplemented by reference TRBV7-2 and TRBJ1-4, the full variable domain reads GAGVSQSPSNKVTEKGKDVELRCDPISGHTALYWYRQSLGQGLEFLIYFQGNSAPDKSGLPSDRFSAERTGGSVSTLTIQRTQQEDSAVYLCASSAGPVGKLFFGSGTQLSVL.

V is TRBV4-1 and J is TRBJ2-3, with 7 bases matching TRBD2. Germline CDR1 MGHRA, CDR2 YSYEKL. V gave up 4 bases and J gave up 5 bases; unmatched junction bases: 9. The CDR3 is 15 residues long. The CDR3 DNA is TGCGCCAGCAGCCCCTGGGGGGGGGTAGGAGATACGCAGTATTTT. It codes for CASSPWGGVGDTQYF.

This clone was picked up a small number of times. This rearrangement joins TRBV7-3 to TRBJ2-7, with TRBD2 matching 9 bases. This CDR3 has 14 residues. V was pared by 4 bases and J by 2 bases, with 3 bases of the junction left unmatched. Germline V lookup: CDR1 SGHTA, CDR2 FQGTGA. This CDR3 is CASSSGLAPYEQYF. The CDR3 region has the DNA TGTGCCAGCAGCTCCGGACTAGCGCCCTACGAGCAGTACTTC.

The chain uses TRBV15 and TRBJ1-2, with TRBD1 matching over 8 bases. The CDR3 extends over 15 amino acids. Trimming at V came to 4 bases and at J to 8 bases, leaving 12 bases not matched to a gene. Germline CDR1 reads LNHNV; CDR2 reads YYDKDF (reference sequence). The CDR3 region is CATSISGGASWGYTF. In DNA form, the CDR3 reads TGTGCCACCAGCATTTCAGGGGGCGCGTCATGGGGCTACACCTTC.

This sequence joins TRBV5-4 and TRBJ2-3; 11 nucleotides match TRBD1. There are 16 residues in the CDR3. The germline gives CDR1 SGHNT, CDR2 YYREEE (reference sequence). Trimming removed 0 bases from V and 5 bases from J; junction bases left unmatched: 5. The CDR3 is CASSLGDRGFGDTQYF. The CDR3 DNA follows: TGTGCCAGCAGCTTGGGGGACAGGGGGTTTGGAGATACGCAGTATTTT.

The V gene is TRBV30, the J gene TRBJ1-1, with 7 bases lining up with TRBD1. CDR1 is GTSNPN, CDR2 SVGIG, per germline (reference sequence). The CDR3 loop spans 14 amino acids. With V trimmed by 4 bases and J by 1 base, 6 bases remained unmatched. The CDR3 DNA follows: TGTGCCTGGAATCGGGACAGACCGAACACTGAAGCTTTCTTT. It yields the protein CAWNRDRPNTEAFF.

This chain uses TRBV5-1 with TRBJ2-3; 7 nucleotides match TRBD1. Trimming at V came to 1 base and at J to 1 base, leaving 6 bases not matched to a gene. Per germline, CDR1 SGHRS and CDR2 YFSETQ. The CDR3 has 16 amino acids. Here the CDR3 reads CASSLTRGQGTDTQYF. In DNA, the CDR3 is TGCGCCAGCAGCTTGACGAGGGGGCAGGGCACAGATACGCAGTATTTT.

This rearrangement joins TRBV29-1 to TRBJ1-2; 7 nucleotides line up with TRBD1. The germline gives CDR1 SQVTM, CDR2 ANQGSEA. Trimming removed 6 bases from V and 0 bases from J; junction bases left unmatched: 10. CDR3 length equals 15 residues. The CDR3 sequence: CSVAGGQNTNYGYTF. CDR3 DNA sequence: TGCAGCGTGGCGGGGGGACAGAATACTAACTATGGCTACACCTTC.

This chain links TRBV2 with TRBJ2-1; TRBD2 matches at 11 bases. With 0 bases clipped from V and 8 bases from J, the junction kept 3 bases outside the gene matches. CDR1 SNHLY and CDR2 FYNNEI come from the germline V gene. CDR3 size: 15 residues. CDR3 amino acids: CASSEASGGADEQFF. For the CDR3, the DNA is TGTGCCAGCAGTGAAGCTAGCGGGGGGGCAGATGAGCAGTTCTTC.

The V and J genes are TRBV5-1 and TRBJ1-2, with 7 bases that match TRBD1. Germline V gene lookup returns CDR1 SGHRS and CDR2 YFSETQ. Trimming cost V 4 bases and J 5 bases; bases outside gene matches: 11. The CDR3 covers 15 residues. CDR3: CASSPGDRMEYGYTF. DNA of the CDR3: TGCGCCAGCAGCCCCGGGGACAGAATGGAGTATGGCTACACCTTC.

As for this clone: Within the sample, other DNA sequences also encode this same CDR3. The chain recombines TRBV9 with TRBJ2-2, with 13 bases that match TRBD2. Germline V gene data show CDR1 as SGDLS and CDR2 as YYNGEE. The CDR3 contains 16 residues. V gave up 4 bases and J gave up 4 bases; unmatched junction bases: 4. As DNA, the CDR3 is TGTGCCAGCAGCCGCACTAGCGGGGGGGCCACCGGGGAGCTGTTTTTT. The encoded protein is CASSRTSGGATGELFF.

This chain joins TRBV5-4 and TRBJ1-2; D possibly corresponds to TRBD1 (6 bases). Germline CDR1 reads SGHNT; CDR2 reads YYREEE (reference sequence). V was pared by 0 bases and J by 5 bases, with 14 bases between. CDR3 length: 15 amino acids. The CDR3 reads CASSLGTGGHYGYTF. The CDR3 DNA follows: TGTGCCAGCAGCTTGGGGACTGGGGGGCATTATGGCTACACCTTC.

The chain couples TRBV10-3 to TRBJ1-2, with a tentative D call TRBD1 (5 bases). V lost 4 bases and J lost 5, with 11 bases in between. CDR3 length equals 13 residues. CDR1 is ENHRY, CDR2 SYGVKD, per germline. The DNA for the CDR3 is TGTGCCATCAGTGGAGGGACCGCTTATGGCTACACCTTC. Translation: CAISGGTAYGYTF.

This sequence joins TRBV7-8 and TRBJ2-5; TRBD2 agrees at 16 bases. The junction had 6 bases not matched to a gene; V was cut back by 1 base and J by 4 bases. In germline, CDR1 is SGHVS, CDR2 FQNEAQ. The CDR3 is 18 amino acids. The CDR3 region is CASSLGGTSGGAGETQYF. The CDR3 DNA reads as TGTGCCAGCAGCTTAGGAGGGACTAGCGGGGGGGCAGGAGAGACCCAGTACTTC.

V gene TRBV5-1 combines with J gene TRBJ2-5; D may be TRBD1 (6 bases). Germline V CDR1 and CDR2: SGHRS, YFSETQ. The CDR3 has 14 amino acids. The ends were cut back, 4 bases at V and 5 bases at J, with 15 bases in the middle. The CDR3 protein is CASSNLQGRETQYF. CDR3 bases: TGCGCCAGCAGCAACCTCCAGGGGCGGGAGACCCAGTACTTC.

This chain joins TRBV6-5 and TRBJ1-1, with a possible D match to TRBD1 (6 bases). Germline lookup yields CDR1 MNHEY and CDR2 SVGAGI. This CDR3 has 13 residues. V lost 7 bases, J lost 6 bases, and 15 bases lay in between. CDR3 residues: CASIRSGGPEAFF. The CDR3 DNA reads TGTGCCAGCATCCGTTCGGGGGGGCCTGAAGCTTTCTTT.

The chain joins TRBV7-2 to TRBJ1-6; 7 bases match TRBD1. V shed 1 base and J 8 bases; nucleotides not matched to a gene: 5. CDR3 size: 15 residues. The V gene's germline CDR1 is SGHTA and CDR2 FQGNSA. The CDR3 DNA sequence: TGTGCCAGCAGCTTAGAAACAGGGGTGTATTCACCCCTCCACTTT. Encoded protein: CASSLETGVYSPLHF.